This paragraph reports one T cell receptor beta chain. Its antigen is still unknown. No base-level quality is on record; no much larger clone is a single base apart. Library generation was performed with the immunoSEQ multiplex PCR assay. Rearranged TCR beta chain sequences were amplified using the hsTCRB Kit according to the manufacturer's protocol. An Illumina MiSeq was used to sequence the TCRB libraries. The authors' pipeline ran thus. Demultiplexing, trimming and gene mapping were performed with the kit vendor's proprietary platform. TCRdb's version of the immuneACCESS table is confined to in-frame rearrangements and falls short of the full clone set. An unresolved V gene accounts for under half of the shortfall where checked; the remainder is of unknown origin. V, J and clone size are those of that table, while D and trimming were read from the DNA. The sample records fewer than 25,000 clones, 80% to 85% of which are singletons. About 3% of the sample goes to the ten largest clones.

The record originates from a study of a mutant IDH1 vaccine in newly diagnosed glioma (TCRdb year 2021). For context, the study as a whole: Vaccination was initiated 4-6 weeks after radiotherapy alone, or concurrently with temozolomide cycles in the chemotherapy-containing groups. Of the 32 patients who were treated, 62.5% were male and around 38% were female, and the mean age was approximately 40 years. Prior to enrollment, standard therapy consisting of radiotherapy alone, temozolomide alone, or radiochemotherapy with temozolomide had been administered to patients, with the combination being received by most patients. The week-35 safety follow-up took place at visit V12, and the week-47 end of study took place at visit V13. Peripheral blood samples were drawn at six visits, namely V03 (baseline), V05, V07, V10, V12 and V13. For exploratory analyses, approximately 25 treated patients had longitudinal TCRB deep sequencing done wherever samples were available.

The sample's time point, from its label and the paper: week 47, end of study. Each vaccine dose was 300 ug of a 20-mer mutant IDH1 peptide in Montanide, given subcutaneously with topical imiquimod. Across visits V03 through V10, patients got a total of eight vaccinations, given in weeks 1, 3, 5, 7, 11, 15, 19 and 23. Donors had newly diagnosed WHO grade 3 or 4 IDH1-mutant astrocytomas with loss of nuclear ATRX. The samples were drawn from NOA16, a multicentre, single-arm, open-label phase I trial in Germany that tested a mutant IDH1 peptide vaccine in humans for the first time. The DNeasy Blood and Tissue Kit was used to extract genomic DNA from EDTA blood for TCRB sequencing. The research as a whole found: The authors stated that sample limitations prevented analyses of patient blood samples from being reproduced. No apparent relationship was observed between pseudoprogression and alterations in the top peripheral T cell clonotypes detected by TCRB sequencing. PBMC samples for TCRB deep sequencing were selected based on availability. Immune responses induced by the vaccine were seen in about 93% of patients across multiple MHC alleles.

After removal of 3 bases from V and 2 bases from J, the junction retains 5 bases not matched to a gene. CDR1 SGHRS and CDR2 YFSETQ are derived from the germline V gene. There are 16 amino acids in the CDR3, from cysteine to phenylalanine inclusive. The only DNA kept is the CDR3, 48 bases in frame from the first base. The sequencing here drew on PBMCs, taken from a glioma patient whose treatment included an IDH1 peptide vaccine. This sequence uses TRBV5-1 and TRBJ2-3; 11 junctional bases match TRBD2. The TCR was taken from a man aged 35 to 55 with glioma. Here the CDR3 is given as CASSSGTSGDTDTQYF. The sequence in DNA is TGCGCCAGCAGCTCCGGGACTAGCGGAGACACAGATACGCAGTATTTT.